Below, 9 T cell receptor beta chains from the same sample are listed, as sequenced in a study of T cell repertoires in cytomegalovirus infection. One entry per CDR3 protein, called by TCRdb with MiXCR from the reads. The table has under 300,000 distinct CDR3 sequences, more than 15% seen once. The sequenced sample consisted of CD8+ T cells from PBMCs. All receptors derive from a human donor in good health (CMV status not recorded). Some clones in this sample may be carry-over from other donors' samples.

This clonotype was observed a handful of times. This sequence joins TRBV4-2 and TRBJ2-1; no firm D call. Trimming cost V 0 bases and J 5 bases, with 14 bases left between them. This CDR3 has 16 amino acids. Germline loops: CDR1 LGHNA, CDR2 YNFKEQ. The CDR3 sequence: CASSQDGTNENNEQFF. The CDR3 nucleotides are TGTGCCAGCAGCCAAGACGGCACAAATGAGAACAATGAGCAGTTCTTC.

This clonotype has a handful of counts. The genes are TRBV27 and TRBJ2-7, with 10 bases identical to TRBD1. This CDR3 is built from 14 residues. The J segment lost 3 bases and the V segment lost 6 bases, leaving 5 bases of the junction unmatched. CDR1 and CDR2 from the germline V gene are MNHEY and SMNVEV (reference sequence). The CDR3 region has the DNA TGTGCCAGCAGGGGACAGGGGAAATACTACGAGCAGTACTTC. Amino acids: CASRGQGKYYEQYF.

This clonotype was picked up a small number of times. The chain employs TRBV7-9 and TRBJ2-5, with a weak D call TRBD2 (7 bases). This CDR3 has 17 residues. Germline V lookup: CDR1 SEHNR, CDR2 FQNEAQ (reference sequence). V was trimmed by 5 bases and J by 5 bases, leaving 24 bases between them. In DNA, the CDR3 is TGTGCCAGCAGCCCGGGGTTTGCGGGGGCCCATTCTGAGACCCAGTACTTC. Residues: CASSPGFAGAHSETQYF. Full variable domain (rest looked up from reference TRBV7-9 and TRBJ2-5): DTGVSQNPRHKITKRGQNVTFRCDPISEHNRLYWYRQTLGQGPEFLTYFQNEAQLEKSRLLSDRFSAERPKGSFSTLEIQRTEQGDSAMYLCASSPGFAGAHSETQYFGPGTRLLVL.

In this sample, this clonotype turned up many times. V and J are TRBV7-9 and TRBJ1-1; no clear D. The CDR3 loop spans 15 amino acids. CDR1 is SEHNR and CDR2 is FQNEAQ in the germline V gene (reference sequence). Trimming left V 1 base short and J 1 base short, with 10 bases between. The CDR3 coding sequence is TGTGCCAGCAGCTTAGTAGAGGAAAGGAACACTGAAGCTTTCTTT. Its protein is CASSLVEERNTEAFF.

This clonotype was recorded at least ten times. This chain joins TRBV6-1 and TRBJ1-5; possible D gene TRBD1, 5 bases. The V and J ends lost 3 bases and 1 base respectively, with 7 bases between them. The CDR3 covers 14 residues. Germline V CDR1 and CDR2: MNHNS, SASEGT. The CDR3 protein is CASSDRASNQPQHF. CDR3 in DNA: TGTGCCAGCAGTGACAGGGCGAGCAATCAGCCCCAGCATTTT.

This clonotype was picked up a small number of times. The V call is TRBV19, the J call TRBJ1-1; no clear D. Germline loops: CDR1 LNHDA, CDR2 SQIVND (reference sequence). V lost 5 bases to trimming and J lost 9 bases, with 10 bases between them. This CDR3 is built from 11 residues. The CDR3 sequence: CASSSATKAFF. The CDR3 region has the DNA TGTGCCAGTAGTTCTGCTACCAAAGCTTTCTTT.

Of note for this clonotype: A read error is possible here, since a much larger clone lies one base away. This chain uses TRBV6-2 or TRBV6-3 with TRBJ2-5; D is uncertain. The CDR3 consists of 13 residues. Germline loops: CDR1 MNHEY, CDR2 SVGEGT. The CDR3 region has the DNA TGTGACAGCAGTTACACCGTCCAGACTCCCCAGTACTTC. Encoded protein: CDSSYTVQTPQYF.

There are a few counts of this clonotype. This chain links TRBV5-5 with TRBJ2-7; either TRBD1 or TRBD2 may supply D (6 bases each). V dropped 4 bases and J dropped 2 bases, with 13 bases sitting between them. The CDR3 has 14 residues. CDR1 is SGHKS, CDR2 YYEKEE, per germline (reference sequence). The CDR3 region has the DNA TGTGCCAGCAGCCCTCGGGGGCTTACCTACGAGCAGTACTTC. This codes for CASSPRGLTYEQYF.

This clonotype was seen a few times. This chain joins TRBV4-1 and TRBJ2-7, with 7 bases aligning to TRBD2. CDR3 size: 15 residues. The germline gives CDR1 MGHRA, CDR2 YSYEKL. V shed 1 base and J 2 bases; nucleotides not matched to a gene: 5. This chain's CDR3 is CASSQVAGPTYEQYF. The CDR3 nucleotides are TGCGCCAGCAGCCAAGTAGCGGGCCCCACCTACGAGCAGTACTTC.